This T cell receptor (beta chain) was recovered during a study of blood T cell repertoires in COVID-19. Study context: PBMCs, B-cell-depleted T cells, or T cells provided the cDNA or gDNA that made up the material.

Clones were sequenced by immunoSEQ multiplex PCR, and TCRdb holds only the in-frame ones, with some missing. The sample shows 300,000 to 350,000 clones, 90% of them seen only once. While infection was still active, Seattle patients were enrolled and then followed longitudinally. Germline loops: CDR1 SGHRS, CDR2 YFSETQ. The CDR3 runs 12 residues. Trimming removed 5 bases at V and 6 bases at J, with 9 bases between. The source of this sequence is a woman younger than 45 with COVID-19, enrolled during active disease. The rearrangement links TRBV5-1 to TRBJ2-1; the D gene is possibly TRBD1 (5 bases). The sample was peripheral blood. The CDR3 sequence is CASRIQGNEQFF. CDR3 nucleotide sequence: TGCGCCAGCAGAATTCAGGGCAATGAGCAGTTCTTC.